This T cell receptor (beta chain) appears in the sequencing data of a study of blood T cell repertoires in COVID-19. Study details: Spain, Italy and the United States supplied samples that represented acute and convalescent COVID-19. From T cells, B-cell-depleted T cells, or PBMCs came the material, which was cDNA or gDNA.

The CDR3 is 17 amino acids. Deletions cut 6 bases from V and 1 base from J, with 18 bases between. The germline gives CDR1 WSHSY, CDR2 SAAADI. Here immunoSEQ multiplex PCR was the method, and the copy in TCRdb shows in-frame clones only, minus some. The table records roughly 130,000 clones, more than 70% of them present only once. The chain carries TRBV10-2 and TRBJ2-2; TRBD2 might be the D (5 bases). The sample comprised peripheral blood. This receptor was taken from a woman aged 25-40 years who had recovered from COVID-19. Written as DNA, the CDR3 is TGCGCCAGCAGAATCCCGACAAGTGCGGGGAACACCGGGGAGCTGTTTTTT. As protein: CASRIPTSAGNTGELFF.